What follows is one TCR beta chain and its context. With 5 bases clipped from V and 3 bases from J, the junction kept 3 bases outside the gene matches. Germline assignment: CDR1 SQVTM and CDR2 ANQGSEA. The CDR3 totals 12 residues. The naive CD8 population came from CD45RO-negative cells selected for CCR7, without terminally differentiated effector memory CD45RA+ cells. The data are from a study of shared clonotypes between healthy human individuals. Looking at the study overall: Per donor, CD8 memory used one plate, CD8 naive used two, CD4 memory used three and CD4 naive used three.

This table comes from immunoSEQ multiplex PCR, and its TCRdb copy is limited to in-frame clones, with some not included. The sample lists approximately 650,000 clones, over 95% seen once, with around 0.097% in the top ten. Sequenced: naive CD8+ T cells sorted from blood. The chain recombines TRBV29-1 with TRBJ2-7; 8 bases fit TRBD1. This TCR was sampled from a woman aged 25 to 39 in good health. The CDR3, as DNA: TGCAGCGTTATCGGACAGGGCTACGAGCAGTACTTC. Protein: CSVIGQGYEQYF.